The T cell receptor beta chain described here comes from a study of OX40 agonist ivuxolimab in advanced cancers. With respect to the entire study: The costimulatory receptor OX40 (CD134) was targeted by ivuxolimab, a fully human IgG2 agonistic monoclonal antibody. Intravenous ivuxolimab was administered to patients every 2 weeks at six dose levels: 0.01, 0.1, 0.3, 1.5, 3 and 10 mg/kg. Of the approximately 53 patients in dose escalation, about 20 had hepatocellular carcinoma, around 15 had melanoma, 9 had renal cell carcinoma and 9 had head and neck cancer. In the dose-escalation cohort, nearly 85% of patients were male, and the mean age was roughly 60 years with a range of roughly 20 to 80. Patients were allowed to have had prior anti-PD-1, anti-PD-L1 or anti-CTLA-4 therapy, and approximately 40% of the dose-escalation patients had been treated with checkpoint inhibitors. Partial responses were achieved by three dose-escalation patients, of whom one had hepatocellular carcinoma and two had cutaneous melanoma. The purpose of peripheral TCRbeta sequencing was to test whether ivuxolimab changed TCR sequence diversity and led to clonal T-cell expansion. The paper describes the monotherapy dose-escalation part (N ≈ 51 patients) of the phase I trial of ivuxolimab.

The germline V gene provides CDR1 SNHLY and CDR2 FYNNEI. From the cysteine up to the phenylalanine, the CDR3 has a length of 16 residues. The entry retains the CDR3 DNA only, 48 bases that are in frame from base 1. Relative to germline, V is missing 6 bases and J is missing 0 bases, with 4 bases of the junction outside any gene match. Patients with a history of autoimmune disease or receiving systemic immunosuppression were excluded from the trial. In every dose cohort, peripheral blood was drawn for TCR sequencing at baseline, cycle 4 day 1, and cycle 7 day 1. Samples came from an open-label, multicenter, first-in-human phase I dose-escalation trial of ivuxolimab. Adults with locally advanced or metastatic head and neck squamous cell, hepatocellular, melanoma or renal cell carcinoma were enrolled in the trial. Before TCR sequencing, CD4+ and CD8+ T cells were separately sorted from peripheral blood.

A note on this clone: Its antigen target is currently unknown. No base qualities exist here, and no much larger clone lies one base off it.

The study at large found these results: After ivuxolimab, expanded clones were on average more numerous among CD8+ T cells than among CD4+ T cells. Which antigens the clonally expanded peripheral T cells were specific for was not determined. Low levels of normalized T-cell clonal expansion were also seen in some patients who did not respond. At doses of 0.1 to 3.0 mg/kg, clonal expansion of both CD4+ and CD8+ blood T cells was observed from baseline to week 6. In partial responders in the 0.1-3.0 mg/kg groups, normalized peripheral clonal expansion was found to be among the lowest, especially among CD8+ T cells.

To sequence the TCRbeta CDR3 region, genomic DNA was isolated from the sorted cells. TCRbeta CDR3 regions were sequenced using the immunoSEQ Assay. TCRdb took this table from immuneACCESS and kept in-frame rearrangements with V and J called. Such tables lack part of the clones; where checked against another copy, unresolved V genes explain under half of the gap, and the rest is unexplained. Here the sample has 57,000 or so clones; over 80% occur a single time. The leading ten clones occupy roughly 4.4% of the sample. This sequence was found in an adult with an advanced solid tumor such as melanoma, head and neck, liver or kidney cancer. Source: CD4+ or CD8+ T cells sorted from blood, taken in a trial of the OX40 agonist ivuxolimab. The chain was built from TRBV2 and TRBJ2-1, with 11 bases in between that match TRBD2. The CDR3 in this case is CASSLAGGSSYNEQFF. The DNA sequence is given as TGTGCCAGCAGCTTAGCGGGGGGGAGCTCCTACAATGAGCAGTTCTTC.